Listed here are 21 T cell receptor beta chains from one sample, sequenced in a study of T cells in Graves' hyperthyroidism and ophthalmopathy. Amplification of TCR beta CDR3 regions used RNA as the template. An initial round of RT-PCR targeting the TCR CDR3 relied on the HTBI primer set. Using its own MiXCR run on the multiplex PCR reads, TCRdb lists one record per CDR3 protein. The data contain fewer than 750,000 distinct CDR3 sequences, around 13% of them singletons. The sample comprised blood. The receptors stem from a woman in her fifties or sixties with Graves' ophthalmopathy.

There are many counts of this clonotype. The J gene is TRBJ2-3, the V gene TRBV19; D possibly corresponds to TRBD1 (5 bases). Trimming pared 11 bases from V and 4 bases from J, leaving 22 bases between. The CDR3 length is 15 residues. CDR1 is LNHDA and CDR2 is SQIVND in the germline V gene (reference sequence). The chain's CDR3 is CASPPGRHGADTQYF. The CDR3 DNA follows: TGTGCCTCCCCACCAGGGCGACACGGCGCAGATACGCAGTATTTT.

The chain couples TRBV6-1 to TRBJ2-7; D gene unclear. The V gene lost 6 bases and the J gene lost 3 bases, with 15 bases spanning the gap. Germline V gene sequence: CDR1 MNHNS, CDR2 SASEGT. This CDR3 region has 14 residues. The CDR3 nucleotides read TGTGCCAGCAGCGAGCAACCCAAGGGCTACGAGCAGTACTTC. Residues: CASSEQPKGYEQYF.

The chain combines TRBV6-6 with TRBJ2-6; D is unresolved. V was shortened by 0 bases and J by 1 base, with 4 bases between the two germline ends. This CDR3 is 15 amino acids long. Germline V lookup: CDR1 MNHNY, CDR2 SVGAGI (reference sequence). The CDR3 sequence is CASSYSASGANVLTF. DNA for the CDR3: TGTGCCAGCAGTTACTCGGCATCTGGGGCCAACGTCCTGACTTTC.

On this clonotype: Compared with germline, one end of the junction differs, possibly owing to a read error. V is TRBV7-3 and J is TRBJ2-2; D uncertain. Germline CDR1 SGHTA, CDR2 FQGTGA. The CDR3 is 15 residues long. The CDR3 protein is CANSLTSGWTGELFF. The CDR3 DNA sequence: TGTGCCAACAGCTTAACTTCGGGTTGGACCGGGGAGCTGTTTTTT.

The DNA for the CDR3 is TGTGCCAGCAGTTACACCTTAGTTGTTGAGCAGTTCTTC. Its protein product is CASSYTLVVEQFF. The V gene is TRBV6-2 or TRBV6-3, the J gene TRBJ2-1, with no clear D. The CDR3 sequence is 13 residues long. In germline, CDR1 is MNHEY, CDR2 SVGEGT. V lost 2 bases and J lost 9, with 11 bases in between.

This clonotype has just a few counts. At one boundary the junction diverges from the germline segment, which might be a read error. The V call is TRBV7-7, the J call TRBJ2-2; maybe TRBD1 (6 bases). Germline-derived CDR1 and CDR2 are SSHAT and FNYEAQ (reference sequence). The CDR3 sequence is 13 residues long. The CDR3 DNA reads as TGTGCTAGCAGCCCCCAGGGGTTAGGGGAGCTGTTTTTT. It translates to CASSPQGLGELFF.

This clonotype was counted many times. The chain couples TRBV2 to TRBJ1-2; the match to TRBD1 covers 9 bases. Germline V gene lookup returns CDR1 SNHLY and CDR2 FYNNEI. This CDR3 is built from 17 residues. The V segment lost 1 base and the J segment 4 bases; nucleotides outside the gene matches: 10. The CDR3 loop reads CASSEVGTGSPLYGYTF. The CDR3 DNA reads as TGTGCCAGCAGTGAAGTTGGGACAGGGTCTCCACTCTATGGCTACACCTTC.

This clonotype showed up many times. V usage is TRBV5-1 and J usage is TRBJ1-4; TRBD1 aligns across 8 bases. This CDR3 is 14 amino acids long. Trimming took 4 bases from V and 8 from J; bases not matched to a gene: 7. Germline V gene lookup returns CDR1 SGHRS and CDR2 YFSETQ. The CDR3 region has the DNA TGCGCCAGCAGCCCAGGACAGGGCGGCGAAAAACTGTTTTTT. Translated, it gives CASSPGQGGEKLFF. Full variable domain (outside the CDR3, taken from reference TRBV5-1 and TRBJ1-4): KAGVTQTPRYLIKTRGQQVTLSCSPISGHRSVSWYQQTPGQGLQFLFEYFSETQRNKGNFPGRFSGRQFSNSRSEMNVSTLELGDSALYLCASSPGQGGEKLFFGSGTQLSVL.

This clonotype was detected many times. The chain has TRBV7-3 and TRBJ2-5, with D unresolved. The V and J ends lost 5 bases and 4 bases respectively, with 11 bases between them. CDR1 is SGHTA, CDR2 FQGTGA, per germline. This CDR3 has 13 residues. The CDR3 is CASSLQYGETQYF. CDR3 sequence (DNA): TGTGCCAGCAGCCTACAATACGGAGAGACCCAGTACTTC. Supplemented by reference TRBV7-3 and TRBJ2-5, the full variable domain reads GAGVSQTPSNKVTEKGKYVELRCDPISGHTALYWYRQSLGQGPEFLIYFQGTGAADDSGLPNDRFFAVRPEGSVSTLKIQRTERGDSAVYLCASSLQYGETQYFGPGTRLLVL.

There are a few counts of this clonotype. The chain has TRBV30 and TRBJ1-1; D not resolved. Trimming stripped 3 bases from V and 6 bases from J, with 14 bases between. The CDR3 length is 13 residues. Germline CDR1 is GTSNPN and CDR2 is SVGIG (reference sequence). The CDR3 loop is CAWSTGVGAEAFF. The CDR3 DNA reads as TGTGCCTGGAGCACCGGGGTCGGGGCTGAAGCTTTCTTT.

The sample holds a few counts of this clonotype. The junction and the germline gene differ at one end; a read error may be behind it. CDR3 DNA: TGTGCCAGCAGCCTTAACATGGGCGCCAAAACCATTCAGTACTTC. It specifies CASSLNMGAKTIQYF. V gene TRBV28 combines with J gene TRBJ2-4; D gene unclear. There are 15 residues in the CDR3. CDR1 is MDHEN, CDR2 SYDVKM, per germline.

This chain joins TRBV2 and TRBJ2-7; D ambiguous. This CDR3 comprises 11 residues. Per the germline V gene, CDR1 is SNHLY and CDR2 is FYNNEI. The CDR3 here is CATHVQYEQYF. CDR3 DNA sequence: TGTGCGACCCACGTTCAGTACGAGCAGTACTTC.

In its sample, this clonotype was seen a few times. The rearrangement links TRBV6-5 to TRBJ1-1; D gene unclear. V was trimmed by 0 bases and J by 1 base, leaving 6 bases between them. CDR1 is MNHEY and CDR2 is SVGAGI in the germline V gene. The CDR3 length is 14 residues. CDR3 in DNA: TGTGCCAGCAGTTACTCACTAACGAACACTGAAGCTTTCTTT. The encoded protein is CASSYSLTNTEAFF.

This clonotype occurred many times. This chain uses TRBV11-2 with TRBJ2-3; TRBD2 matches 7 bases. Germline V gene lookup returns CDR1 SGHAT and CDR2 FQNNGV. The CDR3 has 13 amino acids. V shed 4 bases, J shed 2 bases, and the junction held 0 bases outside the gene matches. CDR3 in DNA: TGTGCCAGCAGCTGGGACTACACAGATACGCAGTATTTT. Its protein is CASSWDYTDTQYF.

The CDR3 sequence is CASSEGGAYYGYTF. CDR3 coding DNA: TGTGCCAGCAGTGAAGGGGGGGCGTACTATGGCTACACCTTC. This sequence joins TRBV6-1 and TRBJ1-2; D is possibly TRBD1 (6 bases). Trimming shortened V by 1 base and J by 3 bases, and 9 bases separated the two germline ends. The CDR3 is 14 residues long. Germline-derived CDR1 and CDR2 are MNHNS and SASEGT.

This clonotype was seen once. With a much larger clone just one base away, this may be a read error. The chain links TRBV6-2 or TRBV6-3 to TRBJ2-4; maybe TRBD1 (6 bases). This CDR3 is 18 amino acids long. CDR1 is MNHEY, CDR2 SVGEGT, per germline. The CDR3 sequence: CASGYQSTGMRAKNIQYF. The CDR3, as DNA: TGTGCCAGCGGTTACCAATCCACAGGGATGAGGGCCAAAAACATTCAGTACTTC.

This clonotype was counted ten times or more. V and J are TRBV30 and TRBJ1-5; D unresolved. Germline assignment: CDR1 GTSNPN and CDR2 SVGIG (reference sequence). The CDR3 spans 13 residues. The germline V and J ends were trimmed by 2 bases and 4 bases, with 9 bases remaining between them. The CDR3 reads CAWSSGRNQPQHF. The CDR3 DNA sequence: TGTGCCTGGAGTTCCGGCCGGAATCAGCCCCAGCATTTT.

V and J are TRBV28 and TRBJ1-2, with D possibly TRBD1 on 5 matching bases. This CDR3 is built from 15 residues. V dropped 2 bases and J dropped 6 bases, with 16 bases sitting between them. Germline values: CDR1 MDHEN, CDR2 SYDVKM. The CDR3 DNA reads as TGTGCCAGCAGTTTACCCCCCGGGGCCGTCAATGGCTACACCTTC. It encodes CASSLPPGAVNGYTF.

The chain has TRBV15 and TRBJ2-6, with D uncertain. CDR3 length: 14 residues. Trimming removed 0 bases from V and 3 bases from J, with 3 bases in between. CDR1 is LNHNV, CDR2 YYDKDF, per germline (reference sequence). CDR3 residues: CATSRDHGANVLTF. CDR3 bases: TGTGCCACCAGCAGAGATCATGGGGCCAACGTCCTGACTTTC. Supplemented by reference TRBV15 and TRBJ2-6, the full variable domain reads DAMVIQNPRYQVTQFGKPVTLSCSQTLNHNVMYWYQQKSSQAPKLLFHYYDKDFNNEADTPDNFQSRRPNTSFCFLDIRSPGLGDTAMYLCATSRDHGANVLTFGAGSRLTVL.

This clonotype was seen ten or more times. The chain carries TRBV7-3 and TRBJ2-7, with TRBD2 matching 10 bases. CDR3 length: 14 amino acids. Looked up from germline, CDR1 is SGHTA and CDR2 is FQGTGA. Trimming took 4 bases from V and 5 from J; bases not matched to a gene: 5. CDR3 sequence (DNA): TGTGCCAGCAGCTCAGCGGGAGGGCCAGACGAGCAGTACTTC. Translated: CASSSAGGPDEQYF.

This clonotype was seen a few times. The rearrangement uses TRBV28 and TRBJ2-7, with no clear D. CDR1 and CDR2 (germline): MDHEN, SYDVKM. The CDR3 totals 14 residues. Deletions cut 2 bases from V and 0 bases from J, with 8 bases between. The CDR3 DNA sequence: TGTGCCAGCAGTTTAGGCAGTCGCTCCTACGAGCAGTACTTC. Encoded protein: CASSLGSRSYEQYF.